The 20 T cell receptor beta chains presented below share a single source sample, sequenced in a study of blood T cells in healthy people across ages. The use of a sample-barcoded 5' primer and a J-beta primer mix characterized a second PCR of 7 to 11 cycles. TCRdb re-analysed the 5' RACE reads in MiXCR, keeping a single row per CDR3 protein. The data hold over 950,000 distinct CDR3 sequences, with less than 45% observed a single time. What was sequenced was blood. The receptors derive from a man aged 18 to 30 in good health.

This clonotype has a handful of counts. This chain connects TRBV27 to TRBJ1-1, with 7 nucleotides matching TRBD1. This CDR3 has 16 amino acids. V gave up 3 bases and J gave up 0 bases; unmatched junction bases: 7. CDR1 is MNHEY, CDR2 SMNVEV, per germline (reference sequence). The CDR3 loop reads CASSFARTGMNTEAFF. CDR3 sequence (DNA): TGTGCCAGCAGTTTTGCTCGGACAGGCATGAACACTGAAGCTTTCTTT.

The chain's CDR3 is CASSFLGGNQETQYF. The CDR3 coding sequence is TGTGCCAGCAGCTTTTTGGGAGGGAATCAAGAGACCCAGTACTTC. The rearrangement joins TRBV5-5 to TRBJ2-5, with 7 bases aligning to TRBD2. The length of the CDR3 is 15 residues. The V gene end was trimmed by 2 bases and the J gene end by 2 bases; junction bases not matched to a gene: 6. Looked up from germline, CDR1 is SGHKS and CDR2 is YYEKEE (reference sequence).

The rearrangement joins TRBV20-1 to TRBJ1-2, with a tentative D call TRBD1 (5 bases). V shed 2 bases and J shed 6 bases, with 7 bases lying between them. This CDR3 region has 11 residues. Germline CDR1 reads DFQATT; CDR2 reads SNEGSKA (reference sequence). CDR3 amino acids: CSARSGDGYTF. CDR3 DNA sequence: TGCAGTGCTAGATCGGGGGATGGCTACACCTTC.

The V gene is TRBV20-1, the J gene TRBJ2-5; no definite D call. This CDR3 spans 14 amino acids. Germline CDR1 and CDR2: DFQATT and SNEGSKA (reference sequence). Trimming cost V 0 bases and J 2 bases, with 10 bases left between them. The CDR3 sequence: CSARETQTQETQYF. CDR3 DNA: TGCAGTGCTAGAGAAACCCAGACACAAGAGACCCAGTACTTC.

This clonotype was found a few times. The chain joins TRBV11-1 to TRBJ2-1; the D gene is possibly TRBD1 (7 bases). Germline V gives CDR1 SGHAT, CDR2 FQDESV (reference sequence). The CDR3 length is 15 residues. Trimming took 5 bases from V and 6 from J, leaving 17 bases between them. CDR3 sequence reads: CASSLGWQGGNEQFF. In DNA, the CDR3 is TGTGCCAGCAGCCTAGGGTGGCAGGGGGGCAATGAGCAGTTCTTC.

V gene TRBV25-1 combines with J gene TRBJ2-1; tentatively, D is TRBD2 (5 bases). Looked up from germline, CDR1 is MGHDK and CDR2 is SYGVNS. This CDR3 comprises 16 residues. Trimming stripped 0 bases from V and 6 bases from J, with 15 bases between. The CDR3 nucleotides read TGTGCCAGCAGTGAATATAAGGGTATGAGCGGCAATGAGCAGTTCTTC. This codes for CASSEYKGMSGNEQFF.

DNA of the CDR3: TGTGCCATCAGTGAAGGTTTAACCATCTCCTACAATGAGCAGTTCTTC. Amino acids: CAISEGLTISYNEQFF. This chain uses TRBV10-3 with TRBJ2-1; D remains unclear. The CDR3 contains 16 residues. V lost 3 bases to trimming and J lost 0 bases, with 12 bases between them. The germline CDR1 and CDR2 sequences are ENHRY and SYGVKD.

The chain's CDR3 is CASSSPDLGTDTQYF. DNA of the CDR3: TGTGCCAGCAGCTCGCCGGATTTGGGGACAGATACGCAGTATTTT. The J gene is TRBJ2-3, the V gene TRBV6-6, with no clear D. V lost 6 bases, J lost 3 bases, and 16 bases lay in between. The V gene's germline CDR1 is MNHNY and CDR2 SVGAGI (reference sequence). This CDR3 is built from 15 residues.

This clonotype was picked up a small number of times. The chain joins TRBV5-1 to TRBJ2-5; D possibly corresponds to TRBD2 (6 bases). CDR3 length: 13 amino acids. Deletions cut 6 bases from V and 5 bases from J, with 14 bases between. Germline CDR1 and CDR2: SGHRS and YFSETQ. CDR3 protein: CASKGLFGETQYF. CDR3 sequence (DNA): TGCGCCAGCAAGGGACTTTTTGGCGAGACCCAGTACTTC.

There are a few counts of this clonotype. V and J are TRBV20-1 and TRBJ1-2; the D is unclear. Germline-derived CDR1 and CDR2 are DFQATT and SNEGSKA (reference sequence). Trimming removed 6 bases at V and 0 bases at J, with 17 bases between. The CDR3 extends over 15 amino acids. CDR3 region: CSALSDFPSNYGYTF. The CDR3 DNA reads TGCAGTGCGCTTTCGGACTTTCCGTCTAACTATGGCTACACCTTC.

The chain recombines TRBV15 with TRBJ2-1, with D unresolved. Germline lookup yields CDR1 LNHNV and CDR2 YYDKDF (reference sequence). Trimming cost V 0 bases and J 4 bases, with 10 bases left between them. This CDR3 comprises 15 residues. The CDR3 DNA follows: TGTGCCACCAGCAGAGACAGTTCCTTTTACAATGAGCAGTTCTTC. This translates into CATSRDSSFYNEQFF.

J is TRBJ2-2 and V is TRBV20-1; D is ambiguous. With 2 bases removed from V and 0 bases from J, the gap between germline ends came to 10 bases. The CDR3 is 15 amino acids. CDR1 and CDR2 from the germline V gene are DFQATT and SNEGSKA (reference sequence). CDR3 coding DNA: TGCAGTGCTAGACGGAGACTCGCGAACACCGGGGAGCTGTTTTTT. It yields the protein CSARRRLANTGELFF.

This clonotype occurred a few times. Sequence at one end of the junction differs from germline and may be a read error. The J gene is TRBJ2-1, the V gene TRBV7-7, with D possibly being TRBD2 (6 bases). This CDR3 is 14 amino acids long. Germline CDR1 SSHAT, CDR2 FNYEAQ (reference sequence). DNA of the CDR3: TGTGCTAGCAGCGCGCTTCGCGGGGTTGGTGAGCAGTTCTTC. Protein sequence: CASSALRGVGEQFF.

The chain has TRBV12-3 or TRBV12-4 and TRBJ1-2; a possible D gene is TRBD1 (5 bases). V was pared by 8 bases and J by 7 bases, with 14 bases between. This CDR3 contains 12 residues. CDR3 sequence: CASQGLSGGYTF. In DNA, the CDR3 is TGTGCCAGCCAGGGACTTTCAGGTGGCTACACCTTC.

This clonotype was observed a handful of times. The chain links TRBV5-1 to TRBJ2-1, with D perhaps matching TRBD1 (6 bases). The CDR3 consists of 14 residues. V was cut by 0 bases and J by 7 bases, with 11 bases left in between. Germline assignment: CDR1 SGHRS and CDR2 YFSETQ. In nucleotides, the CDR3 is TGCGCCAGCAGCTTGGCGGACAGCACTAATGAGCAGTTCTTC. Amino acids: CASSLADSTNEQFF. Together with reference TRBV5-1 and TRBJ2-1, the CDR3 gives the full variable domain: KAGVTQTPRYLIKTRGQQVTLSCSPISGHRSVSWYQQTPGQGLQFLFEYFSETQRNKGNFPGRFSGRQFSNSRSEMNVSTLELGDSALYLCASSLADSTNEQFFGPGTRLTVL.

The chain is built from TRBV7-3 and TRBJ1-1; TRBD1 matches 7 bases. The V gene's germline CDR1 is SGHTA and CDR2 FQGTGA. J gave up 4 bases and V 5 bases, and 4 bases lay outside the gene matches. The CDR3 length is 13 residues. The CDR3 region has the DNA TGTGCCAGCAGCATGGGACAGAGCACTGAAGCTTTCTTT. Amino acids: CASSMGQSTEAFF.

The V gene is TRBV27, the J gene TRBJ2-7, with D unresolved. Germline lookup yields CDR1 MNHEY and CDR2 SMNVEV (reference sequence). V was pared by 1 base and J by 1 base, with 11 bases between. This CDR3 has 15 amino acids. In nucleotides, the CDR3 is TGTGCCAGCAGTTTATATACGGCACCGTCCTACGAGCAGTACTTC. It yields the protein CASSLYTAPSYEQYF.

The rearrangement links TRBV4-2 to TRBJ2-5; TRBD1 agrees at 8 bases. The J segment lost 5 bases and the V segment lost 4 bases, leaving 12 bases of the junction unmatched. The CDR3 sequence is 16 residues long. CDR1 and CDR2 (germline): LGHNA, YNFKEQ. The CDR3 sequence: CASSRGRLQGDETQYF. For the CDR3, the DNA is TGTGCCAGCAGCCGAGGTCGCCTACAGGGGGACGAGACCCAGTACTTC.

This clonotype was counted a few times. V gene TRBV7-6 combines with J gene TRBJ1-1; D remains unclear. Germline V CDR1 and CDR2: SGHVS, FNYEAQ. Between the trimmed V and J ends, which lost 0 bases and 4 bases, there was a span of 15 bases. This CDR3 comprises 16 residues. The DNA of the CDR3 is TGTGCCAGCAGCTTAGCGCCGGACGGTGGTGGCACTGAAGCTTTCTTT. Its translation is CASSLAPDGGGTEAFF.

This clonotype was picked up a small number of times. The genes are TRBV11-1 and TRBJ2-1, with a possible D match to TRBD2 (6 bases). This CDR3 region has 15 residues. V lost 5 bases to trimming and J lost 8 bases, with 19 bases between them. Germline CDR1 SGHAT, CDR2 FQDESV (reference sequence). CDR3 residues: CASSVGGVVFDEQFF. Written as DNA, the CDR3 is TGTGCCAGCAGCGTTGGCGGGGTAGTTTTCGATGAGCAGTTCTTC.